The 10 T cell receptor beta chains given below trace back to one sample, sequenced in a study of blood T cell repertoires in COVID-19 (TCRdb year 2020). The protocol used for the library was the immunoSEQ multiplex PCR assay. Entries here come from immuneACCESS through TCRdb and include only in-frame sequences with V and J called. Some clones fail to appear in such tables; in the studies checked, an unresolved V gene covers under half of the shortfall, and the cause of the remainder is unknown. The sample table lists roughly 280,000 clones, about 87% of them with a count of one. The ten largest clones add up to 3% of the sample. Sequencing used PBMCs or T cells enriched from blood (not recorded which). Source of these receptors: a woman between 45 and 60 years old who had recovered from COVID-19.

The chain recombines TRBV19 with TRBJ1-1, with D unresolved. The germline gives CDR1 LNHDA, CDR2 SQIVND (reference sequence). V was pared by 4 bases and J by 7 bases, with 16 bases between. The CDR3 spans 14 residues. CDR3: CASSTSTQNVEAFF. The CDR3 DNA follows: TGTGCCAGTAGTACCTCCACACAGAACGTTGAAGCTTTCTTT.

Here the CDR3 reads CASSLAGGSNQPQHF. CDR3 in DNA: TGCGCCAGCAGCTTGGCAGGGGGAAGCAATCAGCCCCAGCATTTT. The V call is TRBV5-1, the J call TRBJ1-5, with 7 bases identical to TRBD1. CDR1 and CDR2 from the germline V gene are SGHRS and YFSETQ. The trim removed 0 bases at V and 1 base at J, leaving 1 base unmatched. The CDR3 consists of 15 residues.

This chain links TRBV7-8 with TRBJ1-3; D ambiguous. CDR3 length: 16 amino acids. The V end lost 1 base, the J end lost 4 bases, and 14 bases lay between the germline ends. The germline gives CDR1 SGHVS, CDR2 FQNEAQ. CDR3 sequence (DNA): TGTGCCAGCAGCTTAGGGGCTCCCCAAGCCGGAAACACCATATATTTT. This encodes CASSLGAPQAGNTIYF.

This rearrangement joins TRBV7-2 to TRBJ2-5; D is perhaps TRBD2 (6 bases). The CDR3 runs to 19 residues. The germline V and J ends were trimmed by 10 bases and 3 bases, with 33 bases remaining between them. Germline assignment: CDR1 SGHTA and CDR2 FQGNSA. For the CDR3, the DNA is TGTGCCACTCGTCGCGGATATTTCGGGGGAGCCCTCAGGGAAGAGACCCAGTACTTC. Amino acid sequence: CATRRGYFGGALREETQYF.

This chain connects TRBV7-9 to TRBJ1-1; D ambiguous. CDR3 length: 12 residues. V lost 8 bases, J lost 11 bases, and 18 bases lay in between. Germline CDR1 reads SEHNR; CDR2 reads FQNEAQ (reference sequence). CDR3 loop: CASRDGIRNAFF. The DNA for the CDR3 is TGTGCCAGCCGCGACGGGATTCGGAACGCTTTCTTT. The complete variable domain, with remaining parts taken from reference TRBV7-9 and TRBJ1-1, reads DTGVSQNPRHKITKRGQNVTFRCDPISEHNRLYWYRQTLGQGPEFLTYFQNEAQLEKSRLLSDRFSAERPKGSFSTLEIQRTEQGDSAMYLCASRDGIRNAFFGQGTRLTVV.

This clone showed up just once. The chain couples TRBV6-5 to TRBJ1-2; the match to TRBD1 covers 7 bases. The germline V gene has CDR1 MNHEY and CDR2 SVGAGI. V was clipped by 0 bases and J by 7 bases; unmatched bases: 11. CDR3 length: 16 residues. CDR3 coding DNA: TGTGCCAGCAGTTACTCCGGACAGGTCCAAAAGGGTGGCTACACCTTC. As protein: CASSYSGQVQKGGYTF.

The J gene is TRBJ2-2, the V gene TRBV5-1; 8 bases are a match to TRBD2. Germline CDR1 reads SGHRS; CDR2 reads YFSETQ. V shed 0 bases and J 5 bases; nucleotides not matched to a gene: 6. The CDR3 is 16 residues long. The CDR3 bases are TGCGCCAGCAGCTTGGATCCGGCGGGGGGAACCGGGGAGCTGTTTTTT. It specifies CASSLDPAGGTGELFF.

Only one count was recorded for this clone. The chain uses TRBV5-1 and TRBJ2-3; 9 nucleotides agree with TRBD1. V shed 4 bases and J 4 bases; nucleotides not matched to a gene: 13. The CDR3 contains 17 residues. The germline gives CDR1 SGHRS, CDR2 YFSETQ. The CDR3 DNA follows: TGCGCCAGCAGCGCTGGCAGGACACAGGGGGCTTCAGATACGCAGTATTTT. Protein product: CASSAGRTQGASDTQYF.

The rearrangement joins TRBV7-2 to TRBJ2-3; TRBD2 agrees at 9 bases. V lost 5 bases to trimming and J lost 6 bases; unmatched junction nucleotides: 15. There are 17 residues in the CDR3. Per the germline V gene, CDR1 is SGHTA and CDR2 is FQGNSA. CDR3 coding DNA: TGTGCCAGCAGCACCACCCTAGCGGGAACCGCCACGGATACGCAGTATTTT. Translation gives CASSTTLAGTATDTQYF.

This chain uses TRBV7-9 with TRBJ2-1; TRBD2 matches 14 bases. V lost 0 bases, J lost 8 bases, and 3 bases stayed unmatched. The CDR3 spans 16 residues. Germline V gives CDR1 SEHNR, CDR2 FQNEAQ (reference sequence). The CDR3 reads CASSLATSGRVYEQFF. The DNA for the CDR3 is TGTGCCAGCAGCTTAGCGACTAGCGGGAGGGTCTATGAGCAGTTCTTC.